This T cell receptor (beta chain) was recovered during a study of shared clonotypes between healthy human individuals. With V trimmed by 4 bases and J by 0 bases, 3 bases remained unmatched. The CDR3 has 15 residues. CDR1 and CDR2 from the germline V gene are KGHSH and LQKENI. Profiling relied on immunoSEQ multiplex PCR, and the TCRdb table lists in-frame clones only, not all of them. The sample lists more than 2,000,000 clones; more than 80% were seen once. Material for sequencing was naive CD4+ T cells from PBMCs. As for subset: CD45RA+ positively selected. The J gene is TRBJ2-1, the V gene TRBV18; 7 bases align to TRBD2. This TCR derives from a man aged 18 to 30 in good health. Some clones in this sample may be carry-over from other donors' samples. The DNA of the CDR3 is TGTGCCAGCTCACTGGAGCGGGGCTCCTACAATGAGCAGTTCTTC. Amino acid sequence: CASSLERGSYNEQFF.